Shown below are 5 T cell receptor beta chains from a single sample sequenced in a study of tumor-infiltrating lymphocytes in primary liver carcinoma. Each 20-30 mg portion of unsorted bulk tissue served as the source for co-extraction of RNA and DNA. The authors made TCR beta cDNA from 500 to 600 ng total RNA with a constant-region primer. Nested multiplex PCR, run for three rounds with slightly modified ARM-PCR, yielded TCR beta libraries. Forward primers for TRBV1-TRBV30 and a C-beta reverse primer served the first two PCR rounds, at around 9 cycles each. Each CDR3 protein is one row after TCRdb ran MiXCR on the multiplex PCR reads. The sample lists about 99,000 distinct CDR3 sequences, more than 60% occurring once. The sample taken for sequencing was liver tumor tissue from sampling region 5. Subset described: tumor region T5, tumor centre. These receptors were taken from a woman in her sixties or seventies with primary liver carcinoma and hepatitis B virus infection.

A note on this clonotype: At one end the junction does not follow the germline gene, possibly because of a read error. The chain uses TRBV5-4 and TRBJ2-3; 8 positions agree with TRBD2. The CDR3 extends over 16 amino acids. In germline, CDR1 is SGHNT, CDR2 YYREEE (reference sequence). For the CDR3, the DNA is TGTGCTAGCAGCTTGGGTACTAGCGGTGACACAGATATGCAGTATTTT. It yields the protein CASSLGTSGDTDMQYF.

This clonotype was observed many times. The chain has TRBV6-4 and TRBJ2-3, with 9 bases that match TRBD2. Germline lookup yields CDR1 MRHNA and CDR2 SNTAGT. V shed 6 bases, J shed 1 base, and the junction held 5 bases outside the gene matches. This CDR3 spans 15 amino acids. In DNA, the CDR3 is TGTGCCAGCAGCTTAGCGGGAGAGGGCACAGATACGCAGTATTTT. It yields the protein CASSLAGEGTDTQYF.

About this clonotype itself: A much larger clone differs from this one at a single base, so this may be a read error. The chain uses TRBV7-3 and TRBJ2-5; a possible D gene is TRBD2 (6 bases). The CDR3 runs 14 residues. The V and J ends lost 5 bases and 7 bases respectively, with 17 bases between them. CDR1 SGHTA and CDR2 FQGTGA come from the germline V gene. The CDR3 region is CASSPDGSTRTQYF. CDR3 nucleotides: TGTGCCAGCAGCCCTGACGGGAGTACAAGGACCCAGTACTTC.

This clonotype was observed many times. The chain joins TRBV5-3 to TRBJ2-3; D not resolved. TRBV5-3 is recorded as an ORF, its role being uncertain. The CDR3 is made up of 17 amino acids. V was shortened by 0 bases and J by 3 bases, with 17 bases between the two germline ends. In DNA form, the CDR3 reads TGTGCCAGAAGCTTGGCTACCGAAGAAATTCTTACAGATACGCAGTATTTT. It codes for CARSLATEEILTDTQYF.

This clonotype was picked up one time. In DNA, the CDR3 is TGTGCCAGCTCACCGGGCCAGAATACTGAAGCTTTCTTT. It is translated as CASSPGQNTEAFF. The chain couples TRBV18 to TRBJ1-1; D unclear. V lost 3 bases, J lost 5 bases, and 10 bases lay in between. The CDR3 is 13 amino acids. Germline V CDR1 and CDR2: KGHSH, LQKENI.